A single TCR beta chain is shown here with its context. Its specificity is unknown. A second PCR, run for about 7 to 11 cycles, used a sample-barcoded 5' primer plus a J-beta primer mix. One entry per CDR3 protein, called by TCRdb with MiXCR from the 5' RACE reads. The sample yields 1.8 million or so distinct CDR3 sequences, roughly two fifths seen once. The source of the sample is a study of blood T cells in healthy people across ages. The germline V gene has CDR1 LGHNA and CDR2 YNFKEQ. Trimming pared 2 bases from V and 8 bases from J, leaving 22 bases between. This CDR3 region has 18 residues. Overall study results and limits: Per million T cells, TCR beta diversity dropped roughly linearly as age increased.

Sequenced material: blood. This TCR was sampled from a human donor in good health. The V gene is TRBV4-2, the J gene TRBJ1-6; D possibly corresponds to TRBD1 (6 bases). The CDR3 protein is CASSQTNRANEPHSPLHF. Written as DNA, the CDR3 is TGTGCCAGCAGCCAAACGAACAGGGCCAACGAACCCCATTCACCCCTCCACTTT.